Listed here is a single T cell receptor (beta chain). Sequencing was performed with immunoSEQ multiplex PCR; in TCRdb, only in-frame clones are kept and a portion is missing. Of 25,000 to 35,000 clones in the sample, roughly 80% were seen once. Per germline, CDR1 SGHKS and CDR2 YYEKEE (reference sequence). The CDR3 contains 13 residues. Deletions cut 2 bases from V and 4 bases from J, with 6 bases between. This record comes from a study of OX40 agonist ivuxolimab in advanced cancers. The receptor was isolated from an adult with an advanced solid tumor such as melanoma, head and neck, liver or kidney cancer. The specimen was CD4+ or CD8+ T cells sorted from blood, collected in a trial of the OX40 agonist ivuxolimab. The chain has TRBV5-5 and TRBJ2-2, with D uncertain. CDR3 residues: CASSFGFTGELFF. The DNA for the CDR3 is TGTGCCAGCAGCTTTGGGTTCACCGGGGAGCTGTTTTTT.